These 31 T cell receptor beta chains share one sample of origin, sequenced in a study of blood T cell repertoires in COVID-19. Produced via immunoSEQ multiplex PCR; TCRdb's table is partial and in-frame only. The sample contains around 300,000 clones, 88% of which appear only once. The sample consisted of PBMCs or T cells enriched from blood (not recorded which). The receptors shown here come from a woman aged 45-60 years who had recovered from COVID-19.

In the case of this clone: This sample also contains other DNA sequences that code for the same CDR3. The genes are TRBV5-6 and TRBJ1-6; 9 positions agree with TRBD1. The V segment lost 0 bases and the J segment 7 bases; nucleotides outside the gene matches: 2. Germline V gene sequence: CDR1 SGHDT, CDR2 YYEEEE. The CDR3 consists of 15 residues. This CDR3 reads CASSLAGTGNSPLHF. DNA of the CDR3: TGTGCCAGCAGCTTGGCCGGGACAGGGAATTCACCCCTCCACTTT.

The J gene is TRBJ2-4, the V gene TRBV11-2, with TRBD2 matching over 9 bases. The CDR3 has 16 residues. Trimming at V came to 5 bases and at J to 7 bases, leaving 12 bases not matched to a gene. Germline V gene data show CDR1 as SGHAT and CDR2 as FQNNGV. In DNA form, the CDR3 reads TGTGCCAGCAGCCGACTTCTACTAGCGGGTGGTAACATTCAGTACTTC. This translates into CASSRLLLAGGNIQYF.

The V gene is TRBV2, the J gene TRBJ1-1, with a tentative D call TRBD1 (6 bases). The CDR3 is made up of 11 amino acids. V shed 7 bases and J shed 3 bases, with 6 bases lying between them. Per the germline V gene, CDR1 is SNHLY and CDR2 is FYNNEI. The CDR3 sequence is CASTGDTEAFF. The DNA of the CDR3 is TGTGCCAGCACAGGGGACACTGAAGCTTTCTTT.

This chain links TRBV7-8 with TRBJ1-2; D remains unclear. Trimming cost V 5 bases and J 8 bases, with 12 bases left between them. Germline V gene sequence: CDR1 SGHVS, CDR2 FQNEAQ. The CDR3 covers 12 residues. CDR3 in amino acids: CASSRGGGGYTF. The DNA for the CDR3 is TGTGCCAGCAGCCGTGGAGGCGGAGGCTACACCTTC.

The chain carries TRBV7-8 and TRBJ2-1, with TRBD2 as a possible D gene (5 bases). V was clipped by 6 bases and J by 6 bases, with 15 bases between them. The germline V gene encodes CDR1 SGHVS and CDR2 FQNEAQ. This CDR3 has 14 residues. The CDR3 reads CASRTISISNEQFF. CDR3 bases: TGTGCCAGCAGGACTATATCTATATCCAATGAGCAGTTCTTC.

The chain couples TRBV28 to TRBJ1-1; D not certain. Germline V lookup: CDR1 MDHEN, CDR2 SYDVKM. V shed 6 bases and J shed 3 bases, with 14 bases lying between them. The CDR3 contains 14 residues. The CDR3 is CASRPDGRDTEAFF. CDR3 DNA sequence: TGTGCCAGCAGACCTGACGGTCGGGACACTGAAGCTTTCTTT.

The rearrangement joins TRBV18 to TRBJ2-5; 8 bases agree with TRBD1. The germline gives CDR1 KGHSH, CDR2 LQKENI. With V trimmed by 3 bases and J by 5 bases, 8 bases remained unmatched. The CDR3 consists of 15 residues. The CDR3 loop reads CASSPERQGYETQYF. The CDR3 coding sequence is TGTGCCAGCTCACCTGAACGACAGGGGTACGAGACCCAGTACTTC.

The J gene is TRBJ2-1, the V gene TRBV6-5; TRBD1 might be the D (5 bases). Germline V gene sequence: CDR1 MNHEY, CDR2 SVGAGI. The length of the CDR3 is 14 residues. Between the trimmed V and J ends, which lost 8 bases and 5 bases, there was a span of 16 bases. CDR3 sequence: CASGPDTSDNEQFF. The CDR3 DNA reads TGTGCCAGCGGCCCGGACACAAGTGACAATGAGCAGTTCTTC.

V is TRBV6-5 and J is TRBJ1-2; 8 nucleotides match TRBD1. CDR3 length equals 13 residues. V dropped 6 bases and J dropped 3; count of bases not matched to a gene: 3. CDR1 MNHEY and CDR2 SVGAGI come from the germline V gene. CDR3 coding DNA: TGTGCCAGCAGAATGACAGGGGACTATGGCTACACCTTC. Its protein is CASRMTGDYGYTF.

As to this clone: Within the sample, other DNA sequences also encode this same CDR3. This chain's CDR3 is CASSYGQGASGNTIYF. In DNA form, the CDR3 reads TGTGCCAGCAGTTACGGACAGGGGGCCTCTGGAAACACCATATATTTT. The rearrangement links TRBV6-6 to TRBJ1-3; 11 positions agree with TRBD1. Germline assignment: CDR1 MNHNY and CDR2 SVGAGI (reference sequence). This CDR3 is built from 16 residues. The V segment lost 2 bases and the J segment 0 bases; nucleotides outside the gene matches: 0.

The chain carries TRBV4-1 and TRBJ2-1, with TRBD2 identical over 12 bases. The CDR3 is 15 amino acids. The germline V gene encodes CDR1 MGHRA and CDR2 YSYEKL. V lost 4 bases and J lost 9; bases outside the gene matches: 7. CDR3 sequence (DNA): TGCGCCAGCAGCCGAGAGTCTAGCGGGAGGGCTGAGCAGTTCTTC. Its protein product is CASSRESSGRAEQFF.

CDR3 nucleotide sequence: TGTGCCAGCAGTTACTTGACAGGGGCCGGGGAGCTGTTTTTT. Amino acid sequence: CASSYLTGAGELFF. V gene TRBV2 combines with J gene TRBJ2-2; 8 bases match TRBD1. V shed 5 bases, J shed 6 bases, and the junction held 5 bases outside the gene matches. The CDR3 loop spans 14 amino acids. Germline V CDR1 and CDR2: SNHLY, FYNNEI.

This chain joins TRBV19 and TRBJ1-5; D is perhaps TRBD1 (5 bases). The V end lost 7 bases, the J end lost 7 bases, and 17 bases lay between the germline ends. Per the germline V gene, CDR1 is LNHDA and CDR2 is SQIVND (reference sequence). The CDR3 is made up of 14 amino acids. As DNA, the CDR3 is TGTGCCAGTACCATTGGGGGGTCTTACCAGCCCCAGCATTTT. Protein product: CASTIGGSYQPQHF. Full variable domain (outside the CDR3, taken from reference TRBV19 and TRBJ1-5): DGGITQSPKYLFRKEGQNVTLSCEQNLNHDAMYWYRQDPGQGLRLIYYSQIVNDFQKGDIAEGYSVSREKKESFPLTVTSAQKNPTAFYLCASTIGGSYQPQHFGDGTRLSIL.

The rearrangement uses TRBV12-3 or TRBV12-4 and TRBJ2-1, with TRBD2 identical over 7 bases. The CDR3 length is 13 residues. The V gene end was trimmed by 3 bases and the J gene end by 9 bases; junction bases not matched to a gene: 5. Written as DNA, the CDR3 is TGTGCCAGCAGTTTGGGGGAGGGCCTTGAGCAGTTCTTC. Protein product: CASSLGEGLEQFF.

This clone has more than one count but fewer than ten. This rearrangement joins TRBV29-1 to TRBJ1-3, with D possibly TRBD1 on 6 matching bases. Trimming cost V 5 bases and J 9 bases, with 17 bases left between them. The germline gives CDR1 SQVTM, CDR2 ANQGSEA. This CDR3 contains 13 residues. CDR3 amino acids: CSVYWTAGGTIYF. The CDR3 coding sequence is TGCAGCGTTTACTGGACAGCCGGAGGCACCATATATTTT.

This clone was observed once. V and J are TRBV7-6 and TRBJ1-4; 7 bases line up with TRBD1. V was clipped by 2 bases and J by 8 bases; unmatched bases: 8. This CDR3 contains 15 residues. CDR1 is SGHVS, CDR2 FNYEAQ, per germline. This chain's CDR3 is CASSLMREGGEKLFF. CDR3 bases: TGTGCCAGCAGCTTAATGCGGGAAGGGGGCGAAAAACTGTTTTTT.

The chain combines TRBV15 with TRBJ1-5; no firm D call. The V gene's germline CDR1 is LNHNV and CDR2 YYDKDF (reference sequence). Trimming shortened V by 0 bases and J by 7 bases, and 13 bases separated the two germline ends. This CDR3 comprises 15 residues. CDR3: CATSRDRAGGQPQHF. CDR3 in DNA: TGTGCCACCAGCAGAGATCGGGCAGGAGGGCAGCCCCAGCATTTT.

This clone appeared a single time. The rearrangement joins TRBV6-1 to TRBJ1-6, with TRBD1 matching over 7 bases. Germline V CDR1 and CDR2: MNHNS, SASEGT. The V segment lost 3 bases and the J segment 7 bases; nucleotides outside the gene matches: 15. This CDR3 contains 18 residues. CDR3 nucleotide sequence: TGTGCCAGCAGTGACACGAGGTCCGGGACAGCGATGAATTCACCCCTCCACTTT. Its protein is CASSDTRSGTAMNSPLHF.

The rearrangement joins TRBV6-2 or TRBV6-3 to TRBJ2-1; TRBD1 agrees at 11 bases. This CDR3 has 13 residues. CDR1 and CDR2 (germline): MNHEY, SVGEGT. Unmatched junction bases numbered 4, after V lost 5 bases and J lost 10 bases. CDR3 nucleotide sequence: TGTGCCAGCAGTCAGAGGACAGGGGGCGAGCAGTTCTTC. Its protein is CASSQRTGGEQFF.

For the CDR3, the DNA is TGTGCCAGCAGCTTGGAGGGGAGACAGGGGAGAACGGAGCAGTACTTC. Its translation is CASSLEGRQGRTEQYF. The chain couples TRBV5-5 to TRBJ2-7, with TRBD1 matching over 8 bases. V was clipped by 0 bases and J by 7 bases; unmatched bases: 12. Germline V gene lookup returns CDR1 SGHKS and CDR2 YYEKEE (reference sequence). The CDR3 totals 16 residues.

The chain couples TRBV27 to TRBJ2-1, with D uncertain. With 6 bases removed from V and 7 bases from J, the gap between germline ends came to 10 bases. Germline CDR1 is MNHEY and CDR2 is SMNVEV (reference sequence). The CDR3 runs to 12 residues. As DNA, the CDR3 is TGTGCCAGCAGCCTGACACTGAATGAGCAGTTCTTC. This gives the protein CASSLTLNEQFF.

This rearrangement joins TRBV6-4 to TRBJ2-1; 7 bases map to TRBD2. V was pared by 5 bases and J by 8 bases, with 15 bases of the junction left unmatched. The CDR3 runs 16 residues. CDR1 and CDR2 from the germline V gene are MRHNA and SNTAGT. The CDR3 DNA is TGTGCCAGCAGTCGCTGGCTTGCGGGAGCGGAGGATGAGCAGTTCTTC. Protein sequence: CASSRWLAGAEDEQFF.

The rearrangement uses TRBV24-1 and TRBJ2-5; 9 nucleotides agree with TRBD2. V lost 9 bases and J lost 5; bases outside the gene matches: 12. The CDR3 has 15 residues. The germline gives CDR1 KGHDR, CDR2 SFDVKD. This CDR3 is CATSGLAGDRETQYF. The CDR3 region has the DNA TGTGCCACCTCGGGATTAGCGGGAGACCGGGAGACCCAGTACTTC.

Here the CDR3 reads CASTRTGTPNTEAFF. The CDR3 nucleotides read TGTGCCAGCACTCGGACCGGGACACCGAACACTGAAGCTTTCTTT. This chain uses TRBV6-5 with TRBJ1-1; TRBD1 is a possible D gene (6 bases). V lost 7 bases and J lost 1, with 16 bases in between. The germline V gene has CDR1 MNHEY and CDR2 SVGAGI. This CDR3 is built from 15 residues.

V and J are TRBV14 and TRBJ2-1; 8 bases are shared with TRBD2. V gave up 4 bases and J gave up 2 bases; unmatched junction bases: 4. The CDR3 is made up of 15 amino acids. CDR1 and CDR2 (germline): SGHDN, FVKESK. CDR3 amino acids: CASSPGLATYNEQFF. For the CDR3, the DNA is TGTGCCAGCAGCCCTGGACTAGCCACCTACAATGAGCAGTTCTTC.

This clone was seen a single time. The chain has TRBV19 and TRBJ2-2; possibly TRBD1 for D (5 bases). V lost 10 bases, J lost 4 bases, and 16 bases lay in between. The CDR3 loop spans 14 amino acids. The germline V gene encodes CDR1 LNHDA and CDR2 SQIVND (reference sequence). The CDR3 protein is CATWSQDSTGELFF. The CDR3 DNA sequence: TGTGCCACTTGGTCCCAAGACAGCACCGGGGAGCTGTTTTTT.

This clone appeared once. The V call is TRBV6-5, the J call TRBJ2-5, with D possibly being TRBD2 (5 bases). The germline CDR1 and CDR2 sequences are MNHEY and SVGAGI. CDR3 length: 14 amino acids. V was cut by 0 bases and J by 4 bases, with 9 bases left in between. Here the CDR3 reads CASSYSGRRETQYF. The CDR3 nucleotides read TGTGCCAGCAGTTACTCTGGGAGACGAGAGACCCAGTACTTC.

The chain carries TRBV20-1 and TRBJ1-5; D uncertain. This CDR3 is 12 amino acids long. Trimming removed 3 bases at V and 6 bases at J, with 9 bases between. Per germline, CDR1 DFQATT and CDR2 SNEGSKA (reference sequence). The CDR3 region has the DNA TGCAGTGCTAGTAAGAGGTTTCAGCCCCAGCATTTT. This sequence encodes CSASKRFQPQHF.

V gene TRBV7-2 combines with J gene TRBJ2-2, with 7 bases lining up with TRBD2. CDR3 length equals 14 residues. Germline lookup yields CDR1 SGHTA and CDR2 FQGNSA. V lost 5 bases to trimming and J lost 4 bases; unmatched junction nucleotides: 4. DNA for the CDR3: TGTGCCAGCAGCCCCGGGGGGACCACCGGGGAGCTGTTTTTT. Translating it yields CASSPGGTTGELFF.

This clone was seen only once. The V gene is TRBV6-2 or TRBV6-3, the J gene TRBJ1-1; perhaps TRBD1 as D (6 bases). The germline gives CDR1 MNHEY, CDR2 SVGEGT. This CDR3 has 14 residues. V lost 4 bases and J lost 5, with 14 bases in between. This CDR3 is CASSLSGGRTEAFF. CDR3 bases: TGTGCCAGCAGTTTGAGCGGGGGCAGGACTGAAGCTTTCTTT.

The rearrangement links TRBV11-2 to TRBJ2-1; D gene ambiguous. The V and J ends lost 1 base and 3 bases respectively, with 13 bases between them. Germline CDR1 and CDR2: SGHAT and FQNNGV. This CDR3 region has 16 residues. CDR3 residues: CASSLAAVVSYNEQFF. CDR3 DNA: TGTGCCAGCAGCTTAGCCGCAGTGGTAAGCTACAATGAGCAGTTCTTC.